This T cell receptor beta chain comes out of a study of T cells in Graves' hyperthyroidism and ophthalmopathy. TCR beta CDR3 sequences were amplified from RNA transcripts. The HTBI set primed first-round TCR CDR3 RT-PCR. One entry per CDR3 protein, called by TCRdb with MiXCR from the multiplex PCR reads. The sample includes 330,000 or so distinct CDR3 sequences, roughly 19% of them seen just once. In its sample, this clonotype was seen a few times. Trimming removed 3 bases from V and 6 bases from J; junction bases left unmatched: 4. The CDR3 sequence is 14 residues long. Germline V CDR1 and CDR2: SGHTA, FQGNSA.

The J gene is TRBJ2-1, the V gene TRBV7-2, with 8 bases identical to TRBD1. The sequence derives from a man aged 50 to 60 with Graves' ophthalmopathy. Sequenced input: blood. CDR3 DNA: TGTGCCAGCAGCTTGGACAGGGTATCCAATGAGCAGTTCTTC. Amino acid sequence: CASSLDRVSNEQFF.